Reported below is one T cell receptor (beta chain). Its antigen is not identified. The read halts 3 residues ahead of the CDR3 end, with the missing end drawn from the germline J gene. The sample is drawn from a study of T cells in women clearing cervical HPV infection. Background on the study: Controls' single incident HPV16 infection cleared within 12 months without precancer. Cases' blood sampling followed lesion detection by median about 150 days (90 to 200). Points from the study as a whole: CIN3+ cases had significantly higher TCR richness than controls; evenness did not differ.

immunoSEQ multiplex PCR used an average of around 1,200 ng genomic DNA. Measured with immunoSEQ multiplex PCR; TCRdb has only the in-frame clones, and not every one. Seen in this sample are some 50,000 clones; the ten most common clones hold about 1%. The germline CDR1 and CDR2 sequences are SEHNR and FQNEAQ (reference sequence). CDR3 length equals 13 residues. Source material: blood buffy coat. The TCR comes from a woman between 18 and 75 years old with a cervical HPV16 infection that either progressed to CIN3+ or cleared (not recorded which). The V call is TRBV7-9, the J call TRBJ2-2; D is uncertain. CDR3 DNA, as far as it was read: TGTGCCAGCAGCTTGGGCTTCGCTGAAAAG. This encodes CASSLGFAEK. The complete CDR3 reads CASSLGFAEKLFF.